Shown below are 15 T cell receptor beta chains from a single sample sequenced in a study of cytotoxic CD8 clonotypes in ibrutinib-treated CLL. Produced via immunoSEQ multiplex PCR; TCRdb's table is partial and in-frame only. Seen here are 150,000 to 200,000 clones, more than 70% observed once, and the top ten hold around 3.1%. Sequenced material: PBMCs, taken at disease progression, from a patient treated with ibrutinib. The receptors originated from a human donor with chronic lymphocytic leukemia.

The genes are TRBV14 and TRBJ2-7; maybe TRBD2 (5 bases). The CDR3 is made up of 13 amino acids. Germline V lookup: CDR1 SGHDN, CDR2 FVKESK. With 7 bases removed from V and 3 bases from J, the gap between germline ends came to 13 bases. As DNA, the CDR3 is TGTGCCAGCACGAGCGGAGCCGGCTACGAGCAGTACTTC. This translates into CASTSGAGYEQYF.

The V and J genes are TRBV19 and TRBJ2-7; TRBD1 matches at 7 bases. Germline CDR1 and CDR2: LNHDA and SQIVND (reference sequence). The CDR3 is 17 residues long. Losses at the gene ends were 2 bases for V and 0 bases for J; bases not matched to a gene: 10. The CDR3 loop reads CASSIHGTGASSYEQYF. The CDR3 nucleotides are TGTGCCAGTAGTATACACGGTACAGGGGCGAGCTCCTACGAGCAGTACTTC. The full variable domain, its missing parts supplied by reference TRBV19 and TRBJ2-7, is DGGITQSPKYLFRKEGQNVTLSCEQNLNHDAMYWYRQDPGQGLRLIYYSQIVNDFQKGDIAEGYSVSREKKESFPLTVTSAQKNPTAFYLCASSIHGTGASSYEQYFGPGTRLTVT.

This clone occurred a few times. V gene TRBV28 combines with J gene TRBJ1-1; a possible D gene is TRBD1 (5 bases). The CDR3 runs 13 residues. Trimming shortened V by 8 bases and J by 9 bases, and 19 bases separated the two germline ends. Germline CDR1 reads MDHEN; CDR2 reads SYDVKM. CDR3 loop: CASSTLRGNKAFF. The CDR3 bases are TGTGCCAGCTCTACCCTCCGGGGCAATAAAGCTTTCTTT.

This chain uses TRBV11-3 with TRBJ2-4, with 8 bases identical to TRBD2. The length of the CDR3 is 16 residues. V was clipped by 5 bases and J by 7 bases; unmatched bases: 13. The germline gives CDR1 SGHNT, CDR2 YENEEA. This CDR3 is CASSPHDRAGVNIQYF. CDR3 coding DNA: TGTGCCAGCAGCCCACACGATAGAGCGGGAGTCAACATTCAGTACTTC.

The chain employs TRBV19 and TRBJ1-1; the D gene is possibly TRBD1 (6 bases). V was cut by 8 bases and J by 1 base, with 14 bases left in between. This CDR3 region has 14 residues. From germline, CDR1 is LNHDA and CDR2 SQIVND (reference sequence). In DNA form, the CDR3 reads TGTGCCAGTGGAGCGACAGGTTGGAACACTGAAGCTTTCTTT. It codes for CASGATGWNTEAFF.

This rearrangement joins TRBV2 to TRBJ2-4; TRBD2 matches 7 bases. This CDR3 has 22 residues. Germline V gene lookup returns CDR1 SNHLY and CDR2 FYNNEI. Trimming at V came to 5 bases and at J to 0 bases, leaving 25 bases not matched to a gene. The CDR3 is CASSSPRAGVRRELAAKNIQYF. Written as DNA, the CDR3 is TGTGCCAGCAGTTCCCCCAGGGCTGGTGTACGGCGGGAGCTGGCAGCCAAAAACATTCAGTACTTC.

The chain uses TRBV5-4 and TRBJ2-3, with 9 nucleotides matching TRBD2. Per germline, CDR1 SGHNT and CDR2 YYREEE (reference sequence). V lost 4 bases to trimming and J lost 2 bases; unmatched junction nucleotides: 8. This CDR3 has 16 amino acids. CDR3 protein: CASSPTGLATTDTQYF. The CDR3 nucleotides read TGTGCCAGCAGCCCTACCGGACTAGCGACCACAGATACGCAGTATTTT.

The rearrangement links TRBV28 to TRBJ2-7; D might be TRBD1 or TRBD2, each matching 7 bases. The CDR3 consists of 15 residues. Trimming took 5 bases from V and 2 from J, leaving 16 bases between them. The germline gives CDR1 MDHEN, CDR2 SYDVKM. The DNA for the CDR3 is TGTGCCAGCAGTATAATAAGCGGGACAGCCTACGAGCAGTACTTC. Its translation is CASSIISGTAYEQYF. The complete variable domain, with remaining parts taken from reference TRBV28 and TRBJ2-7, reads DVKVTQSSRYLVKRTGEKVFLECVQDMDHENMFWYRQDPGLGLRLIYFSYDVKMKEKGDIPEGYSVSREKKERFSLILESASTNQTSMYLCASSIISGTAYEQYFGPGTRLTVT.

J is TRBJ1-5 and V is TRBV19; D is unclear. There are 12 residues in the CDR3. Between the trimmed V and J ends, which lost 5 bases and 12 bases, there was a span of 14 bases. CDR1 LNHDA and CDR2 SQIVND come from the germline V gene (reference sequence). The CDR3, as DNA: TGTGCCAGTAGTCTCGACCATCGGCTCCAGCATTTT. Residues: CASSLDHRLQHF.

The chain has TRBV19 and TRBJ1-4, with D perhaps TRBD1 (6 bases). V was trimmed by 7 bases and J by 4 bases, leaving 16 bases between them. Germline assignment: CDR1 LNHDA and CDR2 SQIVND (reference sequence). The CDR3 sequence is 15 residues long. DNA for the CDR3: TGTGCCAGTACCTACCGACAGGATAGTAATGAAAAACTGTTTTTT. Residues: CASTYRQDSNEKLFF.

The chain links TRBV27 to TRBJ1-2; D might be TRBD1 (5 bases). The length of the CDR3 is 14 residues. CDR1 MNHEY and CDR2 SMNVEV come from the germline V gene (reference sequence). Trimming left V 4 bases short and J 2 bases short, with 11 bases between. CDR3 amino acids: CASSSGRENYGYTF. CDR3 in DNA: TGTGCCAGCAGTTCCGGCAGGGAAAACTATGGCTACACCTTC.

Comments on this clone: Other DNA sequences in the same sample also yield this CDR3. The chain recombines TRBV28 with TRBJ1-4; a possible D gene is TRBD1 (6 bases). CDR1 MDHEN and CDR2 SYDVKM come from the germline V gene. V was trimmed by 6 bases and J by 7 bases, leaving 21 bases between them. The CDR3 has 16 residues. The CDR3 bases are TGTGCCAGCAGCCATAACGGGGGGGCGCTTCGTGAAAAACTGTTTTTT. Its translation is CASSHNGGALREKLFF.

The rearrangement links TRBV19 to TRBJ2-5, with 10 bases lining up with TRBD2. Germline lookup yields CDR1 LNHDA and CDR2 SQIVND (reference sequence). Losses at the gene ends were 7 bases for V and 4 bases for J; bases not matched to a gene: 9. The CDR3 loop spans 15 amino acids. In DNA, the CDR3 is TGTGCCAGTAAGCGGGAGGGCCTTCTCGGAGAGACCCAGTACTTC. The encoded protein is CASKREGLLGETQYF.

CDR3 loop: CASSKGGDEQYF. Here the CDR3 DNA reads TGTGCCAGCAGCAAGGGGGGGGACGAGCAGTACTTC. The rearrangement uses TRBV7-8 and TRBJ2-7; D is perhaps TRBD2 (7 bases). The CDR3 length is 12 residues. V dropped 5 bases and J dropped 5 bases, with 10 bases sitting between them. The germline V gene encodes CDR1 SGHVS and CDR2 FQNEAQ. The variable domain in full, completed from reference TRBV7-8 and TRBJ2-7, reads GAGVSQSPRYKVAKRGQDVALRCDPISGHVSLFWYQQALGQGPEFLTYFQNEAQLDKSGLPSDRFFAERPEGSVSTLKIQRTQQEDSAVYLCASSKGGDEQYFGPGTRLTVT.

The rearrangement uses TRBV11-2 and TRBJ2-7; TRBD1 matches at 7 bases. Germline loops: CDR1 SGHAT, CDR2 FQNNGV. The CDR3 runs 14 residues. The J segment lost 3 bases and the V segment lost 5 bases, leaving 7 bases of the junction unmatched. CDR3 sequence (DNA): TGTGCCAGCAGCGTACGGGGACAGTTCTACGAGCAGTACTTC. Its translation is CASSVRGQFYEQYF.